This TCR beta chain is from a study of T cell changes during pregnancy in multiple sclerosis. The CDR3 has 16 residues. CDR1 SEHNR and CDR2 FQNEAQ come from the germline V gene (reference sequence). The V and J ends lost 5 bases and 4 bases, in that order; junction bases with no gene match: 8. Only in-frame clones appear in the TCRdb table, and some are missing; sequencing was by immunoSEQ multiplex PCR. The sample shows roughly 29,000 clones, roughly 90% of them seen only once. The chain is built from TRBV7-9 and TRBJ2-3; 11 bases map to TRBD1. The receptor's source is a female donor in good health, enrolled as a control in a pregnancy study. The sample here was CD4+ T cells from peripheral blood mononuclear cells, taken in the first trimester of pregnancy. Here the CDR3 reads CASSIEDRGLPDTQYF. DNA of the CDR3: TGTGCCAGCAGCATCGAGGACAGGGGGCTTCCAGATACGCAGTATTTT.